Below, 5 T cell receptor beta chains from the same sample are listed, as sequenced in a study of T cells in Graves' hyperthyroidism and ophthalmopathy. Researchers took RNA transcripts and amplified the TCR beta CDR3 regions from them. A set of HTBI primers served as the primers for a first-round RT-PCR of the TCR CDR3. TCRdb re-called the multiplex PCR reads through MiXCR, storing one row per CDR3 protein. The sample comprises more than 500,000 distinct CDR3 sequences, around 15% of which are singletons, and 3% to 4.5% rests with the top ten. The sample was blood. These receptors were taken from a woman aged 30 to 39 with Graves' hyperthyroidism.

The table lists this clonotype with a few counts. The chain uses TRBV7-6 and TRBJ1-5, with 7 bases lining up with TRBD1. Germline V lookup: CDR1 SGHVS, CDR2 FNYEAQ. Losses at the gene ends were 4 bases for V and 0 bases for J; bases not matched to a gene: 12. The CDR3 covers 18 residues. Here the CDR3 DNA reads TGTGCCAGCAGCTATCCGGGACAGAAGAATTATAGCAATCAGCCCCAGCATTTT. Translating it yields CASSYPGQKNYSNQPQHF.

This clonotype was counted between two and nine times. The CDR3 reads CASSQDWGSGQPQHF. In nucleotides, the CDR3 is TGCGCCAGCAGCCAAGATTGGGGGTCAGGTCAGCCCCAGCATTTT. The chain employs TRBV4-1 and TRBJ1-5, with a possible D match to TRBD1 (5 bases). The CDR3 is 15 residues long. Germline V lookup: CDR1 MGHRA, CDR2 YSYEKL. V lost 0 bases and J lost 6, with 12 bases in between.

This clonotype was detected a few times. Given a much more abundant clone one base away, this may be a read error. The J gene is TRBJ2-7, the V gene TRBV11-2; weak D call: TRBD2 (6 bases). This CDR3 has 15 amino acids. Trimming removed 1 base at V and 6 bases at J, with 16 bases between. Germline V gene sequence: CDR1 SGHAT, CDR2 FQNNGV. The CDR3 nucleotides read TGTGCCAGCAGCTTAGGGGTAGCGGCAGGATTCGAGCAGTACTTC. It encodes CASSLGVAAGFEQYF.

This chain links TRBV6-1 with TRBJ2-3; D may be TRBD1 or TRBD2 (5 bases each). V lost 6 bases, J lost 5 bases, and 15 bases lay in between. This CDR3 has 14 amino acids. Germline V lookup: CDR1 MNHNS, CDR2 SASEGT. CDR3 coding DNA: TGTGCCAGCAGAAAAACACCTGGGGGAGATACGCAGTATTTT. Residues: CASRKTPGGDTQYF.

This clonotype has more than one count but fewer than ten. This CDR3 reads CSARDLYRGLAKNIQYF. The CDR3 bases are TGCAGTGCTAGAGATCTATATCGCGGGCTAGCCAAAAACATTCAGTACTTC. The chain recombines TRBV20-1 with TRBJ2-4; tentative D call: TRBD2 (5 bases). Trimming pared 0 bases from V and 0 bases from J, leaving 15 bases between. Germline V gene data show CDR1 as DFQATT and CDR2 as SNEGSKA (reference sequence). This CDR3 comprises 17 residues.